Listed here are 22 T cell receptor beta chains from one sample, sequenced in a study of cytomegalovirus exposure and HLA in healthy donors (dated by TCRdb to the late 2010s). The library was prepared using the immunoSEQ multiplex PCR assay. For the multiplex PCR, a mixture combining 60 forward primers for TCR Vbeta segments and 13 reverse primers for TCR Jbeta segments was used. TCRdb mirrors the immuneACCESS table, restricted to in-frame sequences. Some clones are absent from its copies; in checked studies, under half trace to an unresolved V gene, and the reason for the others is unknown. This sample lists some 130,000 clones; 65% to 85% were detected once. 7% of the sample is in the top ten clones. The sample comprised PBMCs. The receptors here all came from a man aged 25-40 years in good health and CMV-seronegative.

The J gene is TRBJ2-1, the V gene TRBV10-3; 14 bases align to TRBD2. There are 15 residues in the CDR3. Germline-derived CDR1 and CDR2 are ENHRY and SYGVKD. Losses at the gene ends were 8 bases for V and 7 bases for J; bases not matched to a gene: 7. The CDR3 nucleotides read TGTGCCATCTCGACTAGCGGGGGGGCCAGGAATGAGCAGTTCTTC. Its protein product is CAISTSGGARNEQFF.

Remarks on this clone: Its ends do not fully match the called genes, so a read error is possible. The J gene is TRBJ2-3, the V gene TRBV2, with 10 bases fitting TRBD2. The germline V gene has CDR1 SNHLY and CDR2 FYNNEI. The CDR3 has 14 amino acids. CDR3 DNA: TGTGCCACCAGTGGGACTAGCGGCACAGATACGCAGTATTTT. Residues: CATSGTSGTDTQYF.

This clone was counted between two and nine times. The chain has TRBV5-1 and TRBJ1-2; the match to TRBD1 covers 7 bases. The CDR3 totals 15 residues. Germline lookup yields CDR1 SGHRS and CDR2 YFSETQ. Trimming took 1 base from V and 0 from J; bases not matched to a gene: 3. CDR3 in DNA: TGCGCCAGCAGCTTGAGGACAGGAACTAACTATGGCTACACCTTC. Its translation is CASSLRTGTNYGYTF.

The chain uses TRBV18 and TRBJ2-1; TRBD2 might be the D (6 bases). CDR1 is KGHSH, CDR2 LQKENI, per germline. The CDR3 sequence is 15 residues long. V was cut by 6 bases and J by 8 bases, with 20 bases left in between. The CDR3 protein is CASSTAWQGGDEQFF. The CDR3 nucleotides are TGTGCCAGCTCTACCGCCTGGCAGGGAGGCGATGAGCAGTTCTTC.

This clone appeared a few times. The J gene is TRBJ2-3, the V gene TRBV30, with 11 bases lining up with TRBD2. The CDR3 extends over 16 amino acids. CDR1 and CDR2 from the germline V gene are GTSNPN and SVGIG (reference sequence). Germline trimming cut 0 bases from V and 5 bases from J; bases unmatched to any gene: 7. CDR3 sequence reads: CAWSVVGSGGVDTQYF. CDR3 nucleotides: TGTGCCTGGAGTGTTGTCGGTAGCGGGGGGGTAGATACGCAGTATTTT.

This clone came up a few times. V gene TRBV2 combines with J gene TRBJ2-2; TRBD2 matches 8 bases. Germline-derived CDR1 and CDR2 are SNHLY and FYNNEI. The CDR3 has 14 amino acids. V trimming: 9 bases; J trimming: 4 bases; junction bases outside the gene matches: 7. CDR3 sequence: CASKRESGTGELFF. DNA for the CDR3: TGTGCCAGTAAGCGGGAGTCGGGCACCGGGGAGCTGTTTTTT.

This clone was observed a handful of times. This chain joins TRBV9 and TRBJ2-5; 12 bases fit TRBD2. The CDR3 consists of 18 residues. With 0 bases clipped from V and 4 bases from J, the junction kept 10 bases outside the gene matches. Germline V CDR1 and CDR2: SGDLS, YYNGEE. CDR3 residues: CASSVVPSGGADAETQYF. CDR3 DNA: TGTGCCAGCAGCGTAGTTCCTAGCGGGGGGGCCGATGCAGAGACCCAGTACTTC.

CDR3 in amino acids: CASSVELSGVTGELFF. CDR3 bases: TGTGCCAGCAGCGTAGAACTCTCGGGAGTCACCGGGGAGCTGTTTTTT. The chain combines TRBV9 with TRBJ2-2; D may be TRBD2 (6 bases). CDR3 length: 16 amino acids. Germline loops: CDR1 SGDLS, CDR2 YYNGEE. V gave up 0 bases and J gave up 4 bases, with 13 bases separating them. The full variable domain, rest sourced from reference TRBV9 and TRBJ2-2, is DSGVTQTPKHLITATGQRVTLRCSPRSGDLSVYWYQQSLDQGLQFLIQYYNGEERAKGNILERFSAQQFPDLHSELNLSSLELGDSALYFCASSVELSGVTGELFFGEGSRLTVL.

This chain joins TRBV5-4 and TRBJ1-2; TRBD1 is a possible D gene (5 bases). Germline V gene data show CDR1 as SGHNT and CDR2 as YYREEE (reference sequence). The CDR3 consists of 13 residues. V lost 7 bases to trimming and J lost 4 bases, with 14 bases between them. CDR3 nucleotides: TGTGCCAGCGCCTCTGACAGCCGCTATGGCTACACCTTC. Translating gives CASASDSRYGYTF.

The chain links TRBV27 to TRBJ2-3; 10 nucleotides align to TRBD2. Trimming removed 3 bases from V and 4 bases from J; junction bases left unmatched: 4. The CDR3 runs to 15 residues. CDR1 is MNHEY, CDR2 SMNVEV, per germline (reference sequence). CDR3 region: CASSFLAGVADTQYF. In DNA form, the CDR3 reads TGTGCCAGCAGTTTTCTAGCGGGAGTGGCAGATACGCAGTATTTT.

The chain is built from TRBV6-1 and TRBJ2-3; D possibly corresponds to TRBD2 (6 bases). The length of the CDR3 is 14 residues. V was trimmed by 3 bases and J by 4 bases, leaving 11 bases between them. Germline CDR1 and CDR2: MNHNS and SASEGT. CDR3 in amino acids: CASSERDSADTQYF. In nucleotides, the CDR3 is TGTGCCAGCAGTGAGCGGGACTCGGCAGATACGCAGTATTTT.

The J gene is TRBJ1-5, the V gene TRBV27; no definite D call. Germline V lookup: CDR1 MNHEY, CDR2 SMNVEV (reference sequence). V was shortened by 8 bases and J by 1 base, with 12 bases between the two germline ends. The CDR3 covers 14 residues. The CDR3 protein is CASAVSSSNQPQHF. CDR3 coding DNA: TGTGCCAGCGCGGTGTCTTCGAGCAATCAGCCCCAGCATTTT.

The chain recombines TRBV11-3 with TRBJ2-4; TRBD1 matches at 7 bases. CDR3 length: 16 residues. Germline CDR1 is SGHNT and CDR2 is YENEEA. Germline trimming cut 1 base from V and 4 bases from J; bases unmatched to any gene: 7. The CDR3 DNA sequence: TGTGCCAGCAGCTTAGCCCCAGACAGGGAAAAAAACATTCAGTACTTC. Its protein product is CASSLAPDREKNIQYF.

This clone occurred a few times. The J gene is TRBJ1-1, the V gene TRBV14; no firm D call. CDR3 size: 17 residues. From germline, CDR1 is SGHDN and CDR2 FVKESK. V shed 2 bases and J shed 0 bases, with 16 bases lying between them. The CDR3 region is CASSQNYGEQLNTEAFF. DNA for the CDR3: TGTGCCAGCAGCCAAAACTACGGGGAGCAGCTGAACACTGAAGCTTTCTTT.

As concerns this clone: Different DNA sequences within this sample yield the same CDR3. The genes are TRBV7-9 and TRBJ2-6; perhaps TRBD2 as D (5 bases). The V end lost 0 bases, the J end lost 0 bases, and 6 bases lay between the germline ends. Germline CDR1 SEHNR, CDR2 FQNEAQ (reference sequence). This CDR3 contains 16 residues. The CDR3 region is CASSLARGSGANVLTF. The CDR3 bases are TGTGCCAGCAGCTTAGCCCGGGGCTCTGGGGCCAACGTCCTGACTTTC.

The rearrangement joins TRBV5-5 to TRBJ1-1; 7 positions match TRBD1. The ends lost 4 bases at V and 0 bases at J; junction bases unmatched: 6. Germline-derived CDR1 and CDR2 are SGHKS and YYEKEE (reference sequence). The CDR3 is made up of 15 amino acids. The CDR3 DNA is TGTGCCAGCAGCGGCGGGACAGAATTGAACACTGAAGCTTTCTTT. It encodes CASSGGTELNTEAFF.

J is TRBJ2-3 and V is TRBV5-1, with 8 nucleotides matching TRBD2. The CDR3 is 15 residues long. The trim removed 0 bases at V and 3 bases at J, leaving 3 bases unmatched. CDR1 and CDR2 from the germline V gene are SGHRS and YFSETQ. The CDR3, as DNA: TGCGCCAGCAGCTTGGGTTCTAGCGGGACAGATACGCAGTATTTT. The encoded protein is CASSLGSSGTDTQYF.

The V and J genes are TRBV6-1 and TRBJ2-7, with D perhaps TRBD2 (6 bases). From germline, CDR1 is MNHNS and CDR2 SASEGT. Trimming shortened V by 3 bases and J by 3 bases, and 9 bases separated the two germline ends. The CDR3 is 13 residues long. CDR3 in DNA: TGTGCCAGCAGTGAGGGGAGGCGCTACGAGCAGTACTTC. This gives the protein CASSEGRRYEQYF.

The chain uses TRBV29-1 and TRBJ1-1; 7 bases align to TRBD1. Germline V CDR1 and CDR2: SQVTM, ANQGSEA. The J segment lost 0 bases and the V segment lost 5 bases, leaving 3 bases of the junction unmatched. The CDR3 covers 13 residues. The CDR3, as DNA: TGCAGCGTTAAGGGACAGTTGAACACTGAAGCTTTCTTT. Translating it yields CSVKGQLNTEAFF.

The chain recombines TRBV10-3 with TRBJ1-3; 7 bases match TRBD1. The CDR3 is made up of 16 amino acids. The V and J ends lost 7 bases and 0 bases, in that order; junction bases with no gene match: 9. CDR1 and CDR2 (germline): ENHRY, SYGVKD. CDR3 in amino acids: CAIKGQGGGSGNTIYF. CDR3 sequence (DNA): TGTGCCATCAAGGGGCAGGGGGGCGGCTCTGGAAACACCATATATTTT.

The V call is TRBV9, the J call TRBJ1-2, with TRBD1 identical over 8 bases. Germline V gene data show CDR1 as SGDLS and CDR2 as YYNGEE. V trimming: 4 bases; J trimming: 6 bases; junction bases outside the gene matches: 14. The CDR3 is 16 amino acids. The CDR3 sequence is CASSTEDREIPHGYTF. In nucleotides, the CDR3 is TGTGCCAGCAGCACCGAGGACAGGGAAATCCCCCATGGCTACACCTTC.

This clone showed up just a few times. V and J are TRBV30 and TRBJ2-7; tentative D call: TRBD1 (6 bases). Germline CDR1 GTSNPN, CDR2 SVGIG (reference sequence). V was shortened by 0 bases and J by 7 bases, with 10 bases between the two germline ends. The CDR3 spans 12 residues. In DNA form, the CDR3 reads TGTGCCTGGAGTGTAGTCCAGGGGGAGCAGTACTTC. Its protein product is CAWSVVQGEQYF.